These 14 T cell receptor beta chains share one sample of origin, sequenced in a study of T-cell reconstitution after alpha-beta-depleted transplantation in children. Unique molecular identifiers were used to barcode this TCRbeta library. TCRdb recomputed calls from the PCR reads with MiXCR, one row per CDR3 protein. Among 450,000 to 700,000 distinct CDR3 sequences, 25% to 30% were seen once, and the ten largest hold about 35%. The material sequenced was PBMCs, taken before TCRalphabeta/CD19-depleted stem cell transplant. Receptors originate from a boy younger than two with Wiskott-Aldrich syndrome, due to receive a stem cell transplant.

The gene calls are TRBV21-1 and TRBJ2-1; TRBD1, as called in the table, went unchecked against the DNA. TRBV21-1 is an annotated pseudogene. The CDR3 runs to 18 residues. This chain's CDR3 is CASSKALTGTGGADEQFF. In nucleotides, the CDR3 is TGTGCCAGCAGCAAAGCCCTAACCGGGACAGGAGGGGCGGATGAGCAGTTCTTC.

The chain employs TRBV27 and TRBJ2-7; perhaps TRBD1 as D (6 bases). CDR1 MNHEY and CDR2 SMNVEV come from the germline V gene (reference sequence). CDR3 size: 14 residues. V shed 4 bases and J shed 4 bases, with 14 bases lying between them. This chain's CDR3 is CASSSQGSHYEQYF. The CDR3, as DNA: TGTGCCAGCAGTTCCCAGGGGTCCCATTACGAGCAGTACTTC.

J is TRBJ2-4 and V is TRBV28; D may correspond to TRBD1 or TRBD2 (5 bases each). Germline V lookup: CDR1 MDHEN, CDR2 SYDVKM. V shed 6 bases and J shed 3 bases, with 12 bases lying between them. This CDR3 is 14 amino acids long. CDR3 sequence reads: CASSLQGVKNIQYF. The CDR3 DNA is TGTGCCAGCAGCCTCCAGGGAGTCAAAAACATTCAGTACTTC.

This clonotype was observed a handful of times. The J gene is TRBJ1-1, the V gene TRBV6-6, with a possible D match to TRBD1 (6 bases). V was pared by 6 bases and J by 0 bases, with 8 bases between. Germline CDR1 and CDR2: MNHNY and SVGAGI (reference sequence). This CDR3 is 13 amino acids long. This chain's CDR3 is CASRGHMNTEAFF. The CDR3 DNA sequence: TGTGCCAGCAGGGGACACATGAACACTGAAGCTTTCTTT.

The rearrangement joins TRBV4-2 to TRBJ2-5; either TRBD1 or TRBD2 may supply D (6 bases each). This CDR3 has 15 amino acids. V gave up 1 base and J gave up 2 bases, with 11 bases separating them. Germline V CDR1 and CDR2: LGHNA, YNFKEQ. The CDR3 DNA reads TGTGCCAGCAGCCAAGTGGGGGCGGGGCAAGAGACCCAGTACTTC. Protein sequence: CASSQVGAGQETQYF.

In its sample, this clonotype was seen a few times. V is TRBV30 and J is TRBJ1-1; D is ambiguous. The CDR3 has 13 residues. V was pared by 0 bases and J by 5 bases, with 10 bases between. Germline lookup yields CDR1 GTSNPN and CDR2 SVGIG (reference sequence). The CDR3, as DNA: TGTGCCTGGAGTGTACAAGGATTTACTGAAGCTTTCTTT. Translated: CAWSVQGFTEAFF.

The chain joins TRBV7-3 to TRBJ1-1; TRBD1 matches 9 bases. V trimming: 5 bases; J trimming: 10 bases; junction bases outside the gene matches: 11. Germline CDR1 and CDR2: SGHTA and FQGTGA. The CDR3 totals 14 residues. In nucleotides, the CDR3 is TGTGCCAGCAGCCCAGGGACAGGGCAGGTCGGAGCTTTCTTT. This sequence encodes CASSPGTGQVGAFF.

CDR3 coding DNA: TGTGCCAGCAGTTTTTCGGGACTAGCGACTTACGAGCAGTACTTC. It encodes CASSFSGLATYEQYF. The chain combines TRBV27 with TRBJ2-7; the match to TRBD2 covers 10 bases. Germline lookup yields CDR1 MNHEY and CDR2 SMNVEV (reference sequence). Unmatched junction bases numbered 6, after V lost 3 bases and J lost 4 bases. This CDR3 is 15 amino acids long.

This clonotype turned up a few times. This chain links TRBV7-2 with TRBJ2-7; D gene unclear. The CDR3 length is 16 residues. Germline CDR1 is SGHTA and CDR2 is FQGNSA. Trimming pared 1 base from V and 3 bases from J, leaving 16 bases between. CDR3 nucleotides: TGTGCCAGCAGCTTAGAGGGAACTACGGCCTTCTACGAGCAGTACTTC. It specifies CASSLEGTTAFYEQYF. Filled out from reference TRBV7-2 and TRBJ2-7, the complete variable domain reads GAGVSQSPSNKVTEKGKDVELRCDPISGHTALYWYRQSLGQGLEFLIYFQGNSAPDKSGLPSDRFSAERTGGSVSTLTIQRTQQEDSAVYLCASSLEGTTAFYEQYFGPGTRLTVT.

In this sample, this clonotype turned up a few times. The chain employs TRBV20-1 and TRBJ2-1, with D uncertain. Trimming removed 3 bases at V and 6 bases at J, with 9 bases between. This CDR3 spans 12 amino acids. Germline loops: CDR1 DFQATT, CDR2 SNEGSKA (reference sequence). The chain's CDR3 is CSARRSVNEQFF. The CDR3 coding sequence is TGCAGTGCTAGGAGGTCGGTCAATGAGCAGTTCTTC.

The chain has TRBV29-1 and TRBJ2-2; 7 bases fit TRBD1. CDR1 and CDR2 (germline): SQVTM, ANQGSEA. Losses at the gene ends were 5 bases for V and 0 bases for J; bases not matched to a gene: 3. The CDR3 has 14 amino acids. The CDR3 is CSVPGQSNTGELFF. Written as DNA, the CDR3 is TGCAGCGTTCCGGGACAGTCGAACACCGGGGAGCTGTTTTTT.

This clonotype has just a few counts. At one of its ends the junction is not consistent with the germline gene, which may arise from a read error. J is TRBJ2-6 and V is TRBV27; a weak D match, TRBD2 (6 bases). The CDR3 totals 15 residues. CDR1 and CDR2 (germline): MNHEY, SMNVEV (reference sequence). The CDR3 protein is CASSFAGSGANGLTF. In DNA, the CDR3 is TGTGCCAGCAGTTTCGCGGGGTCTGGGGCCAACGGCCTGACTTTC.

A note on this clonotype: One end of the junction varies from germline; a read error may be responsible. V usage is TRBV20-1 and J usage is TRBJ1-5; TRBD1 aligns across 9 bases. Germline CDR1 DFQATT, CDR2 SNEGSKA (reference sequence). This CDR3 is built from 15 residues. For the CDR3, the DNA is TGCGGTGCTGTACGGGACAGGGTTAGGAATCAGCCCCAGCATTTT. Translating gives CGAVRDRVRNQPQHF.

The chain couples TRBV5-1 to TRBJ2-3; D is uncertain. Trimming cost V 4 bases and J 0 bases, with 12 bases left between them. CDR1 SGHRS and CDR2 YFSETQ come from the germline V gene. There are 15 residues in the CDR3. CDR3 region: CASSRRLTSTDTQYF. DNA for the CDR3: TGCGCCAGCAGCCGCAGGCTTACTAGCACAGATACGCAGTATTTT.